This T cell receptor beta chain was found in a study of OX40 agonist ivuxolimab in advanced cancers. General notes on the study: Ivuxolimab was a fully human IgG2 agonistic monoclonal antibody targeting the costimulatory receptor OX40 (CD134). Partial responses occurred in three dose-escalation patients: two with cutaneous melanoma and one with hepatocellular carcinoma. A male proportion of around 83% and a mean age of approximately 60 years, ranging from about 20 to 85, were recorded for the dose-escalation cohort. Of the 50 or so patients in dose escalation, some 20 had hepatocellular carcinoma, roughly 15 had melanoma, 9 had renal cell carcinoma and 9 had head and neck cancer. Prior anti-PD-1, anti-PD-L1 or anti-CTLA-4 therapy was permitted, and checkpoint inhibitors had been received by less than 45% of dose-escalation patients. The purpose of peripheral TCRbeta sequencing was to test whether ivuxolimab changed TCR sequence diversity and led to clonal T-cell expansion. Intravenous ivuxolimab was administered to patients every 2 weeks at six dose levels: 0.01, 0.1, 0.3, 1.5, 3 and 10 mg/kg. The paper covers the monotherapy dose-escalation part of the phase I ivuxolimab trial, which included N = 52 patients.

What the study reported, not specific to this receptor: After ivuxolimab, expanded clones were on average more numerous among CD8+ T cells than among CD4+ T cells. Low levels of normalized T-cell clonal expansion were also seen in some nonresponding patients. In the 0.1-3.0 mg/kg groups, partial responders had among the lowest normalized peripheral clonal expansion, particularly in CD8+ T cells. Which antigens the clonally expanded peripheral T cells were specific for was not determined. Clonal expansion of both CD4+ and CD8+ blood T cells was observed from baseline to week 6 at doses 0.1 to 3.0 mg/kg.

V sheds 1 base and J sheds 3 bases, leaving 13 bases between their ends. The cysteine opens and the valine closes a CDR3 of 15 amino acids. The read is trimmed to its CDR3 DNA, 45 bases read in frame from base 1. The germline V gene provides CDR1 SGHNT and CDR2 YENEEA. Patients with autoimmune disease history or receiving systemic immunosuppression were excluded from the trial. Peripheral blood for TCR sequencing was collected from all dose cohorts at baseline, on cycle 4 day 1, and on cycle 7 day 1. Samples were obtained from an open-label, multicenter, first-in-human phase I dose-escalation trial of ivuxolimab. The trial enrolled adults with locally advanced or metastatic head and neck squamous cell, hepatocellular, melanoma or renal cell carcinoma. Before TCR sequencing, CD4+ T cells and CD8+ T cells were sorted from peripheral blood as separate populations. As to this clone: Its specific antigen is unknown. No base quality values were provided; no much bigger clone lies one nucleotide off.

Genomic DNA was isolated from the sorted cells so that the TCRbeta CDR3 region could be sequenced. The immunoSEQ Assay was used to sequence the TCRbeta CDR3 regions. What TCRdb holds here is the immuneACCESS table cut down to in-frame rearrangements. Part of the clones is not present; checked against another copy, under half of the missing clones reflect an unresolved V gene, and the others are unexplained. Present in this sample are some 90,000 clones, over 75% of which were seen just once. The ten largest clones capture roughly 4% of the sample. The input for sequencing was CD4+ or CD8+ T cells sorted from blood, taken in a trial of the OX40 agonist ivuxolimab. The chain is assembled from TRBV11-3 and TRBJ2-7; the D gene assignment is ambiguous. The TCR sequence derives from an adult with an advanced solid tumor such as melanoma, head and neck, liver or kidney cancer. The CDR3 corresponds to CASSLGPGENYEQYV. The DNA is TGTGCCAGCAGCTTAGGGCCAGGAGAGAACTACGAGCAGTACGTC.